This TCR beta chain is drawn from a study of cytomegalovirus exposure and HLA in healthy donors. In this sample, this clone turned up once. Its antigen is unidentified. PCR employed 60 Vbeta and 13 Jbeta primers. This table comes from immunoSEQ multiplex PCR, and its TCRdb copy is limited to in-frame clones, with some not included. The table has about 230,000 clones, over 65% seen once. Findings and limits, study-wide: The records held CMV serostatus as the only immune exposure information. Most subjects had HLA-A and HLA-B alleles reportedly predicted accurately by TCR beta sequences.

CDR3 length equals 15 residues. Trimming took 6 bases from V and 2 from J; bases not matched to a gene: 6. Germline loops: CDR1 LNHDA, CDR2 SQIVND (reference sequence). The sequence was collected from a human donor in good health. This chain joins TRBV19 and TRBJ1-3; TRBD1 agrees at 8 bases. Sequences were obtained from PBMCs. This chain's CDR3 is CASRKTGVAGNTIYF. CDR3 in DNA: TGTGCCAGTAGAAAGACAGGGGTAGCTGGAAACACCATATATTTT.